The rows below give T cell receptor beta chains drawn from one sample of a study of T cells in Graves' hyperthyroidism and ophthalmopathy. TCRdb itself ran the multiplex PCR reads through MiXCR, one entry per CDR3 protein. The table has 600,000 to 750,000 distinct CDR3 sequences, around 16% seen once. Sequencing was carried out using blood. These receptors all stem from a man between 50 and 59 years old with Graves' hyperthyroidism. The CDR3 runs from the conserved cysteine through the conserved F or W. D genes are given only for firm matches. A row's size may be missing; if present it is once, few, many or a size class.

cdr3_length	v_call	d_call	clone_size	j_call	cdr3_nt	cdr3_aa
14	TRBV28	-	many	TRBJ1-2	TGTGCCAGCAGAGGGGAGGTCGTGATCTATGGCTACACCTTC	CASRGEVVIYGYTF
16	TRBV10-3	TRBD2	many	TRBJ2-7	TGTGCCATCAGTGGGTCAACTAGCGGACTAACCTACGAGCAGTACTTC	CAISGSTSGLTYEQYF
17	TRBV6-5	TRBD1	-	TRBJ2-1	TGTGCCAGCAGTTACTCGAGGGGACAGGGAAATCACAATGAGCAGTTCTTC	CASSYSRGQGNHNEQFF
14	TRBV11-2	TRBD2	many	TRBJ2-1	TGTGCCAGCAGCTTCACTAGCGGTGACAGTGAGCAGTTCTTC	CASSFTSGDSEQFF
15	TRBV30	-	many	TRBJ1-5	TGTGCCTGGAGTGTCCGGGGTTTTAGCAATCAGCCCCAGCATTTT	CAWSVRGFSNQPQHF
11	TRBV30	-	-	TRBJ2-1	TGTGCCGCGAGCAGGGAACTTGAGCAGTTCTTC	CAASRELEQFF
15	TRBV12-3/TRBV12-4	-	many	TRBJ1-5	TGTGCCAGCAGTTATGAACATTATAGCAATCAGCCCCAGCATTTT	CASSYEHYSNQPQHF
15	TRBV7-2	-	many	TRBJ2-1	TGTGCCAGCAGCTTAGTGGCGGCAACCTACAATGAGCAGTTCTTC	CASSLVAATYNEQFF
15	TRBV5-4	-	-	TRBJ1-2	TGTGCCAGCAGCCTGGGACGGGGAGGGGTGTTGGGCTACACCTTC	CASSLGRGGVLGYTF
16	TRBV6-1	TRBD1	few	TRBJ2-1	TGTGCCAGCAGTCTAAAAGACAGGGGGGGATACAATGAGCAGTTCTTC	CASSLKDRGGYNEQFF
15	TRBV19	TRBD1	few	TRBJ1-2	TGTGCCAGTAGTACTCCGGGACAGCTACCCTATGGCTACACCTTC	CASSTPGQLPYGYTF
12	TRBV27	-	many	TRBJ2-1	TGTGCCAGCAGCCGCGTCTACAATGAGCAGTTCTTC	CASSRVYNEQFF
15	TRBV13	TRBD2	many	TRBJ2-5	TGTGCCAGCAGCGACTCGGGGGGGGCAGAAGAGACCCAGTACTTC	CASSDSGGAEETQYF
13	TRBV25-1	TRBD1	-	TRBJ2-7	TGTGCCAGCAGCGGGACAGGGCTTGAGGAGCAGTACTTC	CASSGTGLEEQYF
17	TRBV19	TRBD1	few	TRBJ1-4	TGTGCCAGTAGCACCACTCTCCGGGACAGGGGTAATGAAAAACTGTTTTTT	CASSTTLRDRGNEKLFF
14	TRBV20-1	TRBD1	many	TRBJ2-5	TGCAGTGCTAGGATGCAGGGGGCTATAGAGACCCAGTACTTC	CSARMQGAIETQYF
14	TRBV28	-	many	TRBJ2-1	TGTGCCAGCAGGCGCGGGATCTCCTACAATGAGCAGTTCTTC	CASRRGISYNEQFF
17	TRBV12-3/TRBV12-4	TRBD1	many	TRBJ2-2	TGTGCCAGCAGTTACCGACCCGGACAGGGGGTAACCGGGGAGCTGTTTTTT	CASSYRPGQGVTGELFF
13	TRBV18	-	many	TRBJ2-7	TGTGCCAGCTCAGCAAATGCCTGGGACGAGCAGTACTTC	CASSANAWDEQYF
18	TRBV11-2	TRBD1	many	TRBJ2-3	TGTGCCAGCAGCTTAGACTCGACCGGGACAGGGGGCACAGATACGCAGTATTTT	CASSLDSTGTGGTDTQYF
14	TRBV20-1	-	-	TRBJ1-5	TGCAGTGCTAGAGTGGGGGGGCCTCATCAGCCCCAGCATTTT	CSARVGGPHQPQHF
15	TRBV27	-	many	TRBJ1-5	TGTGCCAGCAGTTTAGTGGCAGGAGCCAATCAGCCCCAGCATTTT	CASSLVAGANQPQHF
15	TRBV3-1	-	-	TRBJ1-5	TGTGCCAGCAGCCCCCGCGGGATTAGCAATCAGCCCCAGCATTTT	CASSPRGISNQPQHF
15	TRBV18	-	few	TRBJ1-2	TGTGCCAGCTCACCGATACGGGACTCGGGGCAAGGCTACACCTTC	CASSPIRDSGQGYTF
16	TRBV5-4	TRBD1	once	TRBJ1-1	TGTGCCAGCAGCTCGAGACAGGGGTTACCCACGACTGAAGCTTTCTTT	CASSSRQGLPTTEAFF
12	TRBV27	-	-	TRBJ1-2	TGTGCCAGCTCGGACGGACTCTATGGCTACACCTTC	CASSDGLYGYTF
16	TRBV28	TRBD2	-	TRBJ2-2	TGTGCCAGCGGAAAAACAGGACTAGCGGGTACCGGGGAGCTGTTTTTT	CASGKTGLAGTGELFF
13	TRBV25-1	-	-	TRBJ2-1	TGTGCCAGCAGTGAATGGCAGCGGAATGAGCAGTTCTTC	CASSEWQRNEQFF
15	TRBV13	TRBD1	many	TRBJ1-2	TGTGCCAGCAGCTTAAGGGGACAGGCTAACTATGGCTACACCTTC	CASSLRGQANYGYTF
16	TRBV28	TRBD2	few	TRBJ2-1	TGTGCCAGCAGTTTACTTCCGGGAGGGCGCTACAATGAGCAGTTCTTC	CASSLLPGGRYNEQFF
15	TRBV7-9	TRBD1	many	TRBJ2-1	TGTGCCAGCACCCCGACAGGGGGAGTATCTGTTGAGCAGTTCTTC	CASTPTGGVSVEQFF
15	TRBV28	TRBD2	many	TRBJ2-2	TGTGCCAGCAGTTTAGAACTAGCGGGTGCCGGGGAGCTGTTTTTT	CASSLELAGAGELFF
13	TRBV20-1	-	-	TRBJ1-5	TGCAGTGCTAGACGGGATGACAATCAGCCCCAGCATTTT	CSARRDDNQPQHF
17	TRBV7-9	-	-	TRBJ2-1	TGTGCCAGCAGCTTACCGCATATAGGGGGCTCCTACAATGAGCAGTTCTTC	CASSLPHIGGSYNEQFF
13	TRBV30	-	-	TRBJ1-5	TGTGCCTGGAGTTCCCAAAGTGGACAGCCCCAGCATTTT	CAWSSQSGQPQHF
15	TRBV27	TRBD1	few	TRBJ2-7	TGTGCCAGCAGACTATCCGCCGGGACAGGGAACGAGCAGTACTTC	CASRLSAGTGNEQYF
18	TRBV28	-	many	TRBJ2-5	TGTGCCAGCAGTTTACCCCCCGGGGGTGGTGCAGGGGGAGAGACCCAGTACTTC	CASSLPPGGGAGGETQYF